This is a list of T cell receptor beta chains from one sample in a study of T cell responses to AZD1222 COVID-19 vaccine. Using immunoSEQ multiplex PCR, the repertoire was profiled, and TCRdb retains in-frame clones only, with some absent. The table shows 66,000 or so clones, with approximately 84% occurring only once. The sample was peripheral blood, taken on day 0 of AZD1222 vaccination. These receptors came from an adult in good health. Each CDR3 is given with its conserved first and last residue.

TRBV28	TRBJ1-1	CASSRPRDGKTEAFF
TRBV2	TRBJ2-1	CASKVGTHNEQFF
TRBV25-1	TRBJ2-5	CASRDRKGETQYF
TRBV28	TRBJ1-5	CASRYLGNQPQHF
TRBV9	TRBJ2-2	CASSVAPGAGGPNTGELFF
TRBV6-1	TRBJ2-5	CASSETVQETQYF
TRBV2	TRBJ1-5	CASSDEGRRPQHF
TRBV6-6	TRBJ2-6	CASSPRRPGEGANVLTF
TRBV2	TRBJ2-7	CASNLDLGGPYEQYF
TRBV4-1	TRBJ2-7	CASSQDGGRPDEQYF
TRBV12-5	TRBJ1-5	CASGLGQGYSNQPQHF
TRBV27	TRBJ1-1	CASSWPSPIF
TRBV7-3	TRBJ2-7	CASSPGWNYEQYF
TRBV10-3	TRBJ1-3	CAISDGTSGNTIYF
TRBV5-1	TRBJ1-2	CASSVGITANYGYTF